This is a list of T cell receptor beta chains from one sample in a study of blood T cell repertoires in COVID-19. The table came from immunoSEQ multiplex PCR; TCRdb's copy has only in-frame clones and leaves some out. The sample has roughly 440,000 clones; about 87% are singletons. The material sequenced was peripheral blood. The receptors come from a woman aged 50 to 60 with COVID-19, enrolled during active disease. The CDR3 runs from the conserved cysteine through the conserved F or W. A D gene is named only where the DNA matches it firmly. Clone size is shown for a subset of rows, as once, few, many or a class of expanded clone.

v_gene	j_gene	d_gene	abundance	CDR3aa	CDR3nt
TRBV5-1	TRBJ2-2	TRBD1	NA	CASSPGQGGSNTGELFF	TGCGCCAGCAGCCCGGGACAGGGGGGTTCGAACACCGGGGAGCTGTTTTTT
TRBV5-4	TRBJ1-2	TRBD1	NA	CASSQRSGGNGYTF	TGTGCCAGCAGCCAACGGTCAGGGGGCAATGGCTACACCTTC
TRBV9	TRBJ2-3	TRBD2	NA	CASSVGLAGASDTQYF	TGTGCCAGCAGCGTAGGGCTAGCGGGGGCCTCAGATACGCAGTATTTT
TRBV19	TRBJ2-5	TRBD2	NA	CASSMRAGLETQYF	TGTGCCAGTAGTATGCGAGCGGGGCTCGAGACCCAGTACTTC
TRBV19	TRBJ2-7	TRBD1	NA	CASSIRGQGYEQYF	TGTGCCAGTAGTATTCGAGGACAGGGTTACGAGCAGTACTTC
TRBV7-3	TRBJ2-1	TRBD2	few	CASSLRQTSGLNEQFF	TGTGCCAGCAGCTTAAGGCAGACTAGCGGCCTCAATGAGCAGTTCTTC
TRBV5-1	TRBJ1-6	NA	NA	CASSLWGPASPLHF	TGCGCCAGCAGCCTGTGGGGGCCGGCGTCACCCCTCCACTTT
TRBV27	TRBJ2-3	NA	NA	CASRHTDTQYF	TGTGCCAGCAGACACACAGATACGCAGTATTTT
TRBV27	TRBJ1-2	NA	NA	CASSTGSSGYTF	TGTGCCAGCAGTACCGGGTCTTCAGGCTACACCTTC
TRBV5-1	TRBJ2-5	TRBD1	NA	CASSLTTRTGGETQYF	TGCGCCAGCAGCTTGACAACAAGGACAGGGGGGGAGACCCAGTACTTC
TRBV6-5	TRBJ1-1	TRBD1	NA	CASRPGQPNTEAFF	TGTGCCAGCAGGCCGGGACAGCCGAACACTGAAGCTTTCTTT